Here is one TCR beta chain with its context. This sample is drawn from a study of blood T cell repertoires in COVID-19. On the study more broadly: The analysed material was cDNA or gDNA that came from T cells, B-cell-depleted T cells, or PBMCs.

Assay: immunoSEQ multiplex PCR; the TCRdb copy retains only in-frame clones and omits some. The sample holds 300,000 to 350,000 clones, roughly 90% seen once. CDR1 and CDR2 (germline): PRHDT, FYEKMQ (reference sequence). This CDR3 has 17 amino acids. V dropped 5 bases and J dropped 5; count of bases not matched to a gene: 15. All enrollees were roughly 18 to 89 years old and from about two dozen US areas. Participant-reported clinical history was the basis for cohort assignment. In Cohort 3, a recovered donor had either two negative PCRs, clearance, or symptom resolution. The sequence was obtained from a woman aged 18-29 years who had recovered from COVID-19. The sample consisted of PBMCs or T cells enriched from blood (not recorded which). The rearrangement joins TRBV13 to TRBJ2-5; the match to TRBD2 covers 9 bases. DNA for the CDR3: TGTGCCAGCAGCCCAGGCCCCGGCGGGAGGGCCCATGAGACCCAGTACTTC. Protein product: CASSPGPGGRAHETQYF.